Following are 25 T cell receptor beta chains from one sample sequenced in a study of human T cells and chemical hapten exposure (dated by TCRdb to about 2021). What the time point label conveys for this sample: patch test 2, 6 weeks after DPC sensitization. The treatment or condition label of this sample denotes: therapeutic diphenylcyclopropenone sensitization with weekly scalp DPC. To prepare the library, RACE was applied. Sequencer: NextSeq 500. TCRdb applied fastp at Q25 and MiXCR to the public reads, then kept only in-frame beta chains. Rows with a matching CDR3 protein are joined into one entry that keeps the most common DNA and genes. Across this sample there are about 80,000 distinct CDR3 sequences, with around 9.6% seen only once. 2.5% of the sample lies in the top ten. Sequenced material: whole blood, taken in connection with sensitization to the hapten diphenylcyclopropenone (DPC). The receptors stem from a woman aged 30 to 39 with alopecia areata. Some clones in this sample may be carry-over from other donors' samples.

This clonotype was seen ten or more times. This rearrangement joins TRBV19 to TRBJ1-2; D remains ambiguous. V lost 2 bases, J lost 4 bases, and 8 bases lay in between. There are 13 residues in the CDR3. The V gene's germline CDR1 is LNHDA and CDR2 SQIVND (reference sequence). The chain's CDR3 is CASSIREIYGYTF. The CDR3 DNA reads TGTGCCAGTAGTATACGGGAGATCTATGGCTACACCTTC. The full variable domain, in which reference TRBV19 and TRBJ1-2 provide the parts outside the CDR3, is DGGITQSPKYLFRKEGQNVTLSCEQNLNHDAMYWYRQDPGQGLRLIYYSQIVNDFQKGDIAEGYSVSREKKESFPLTVTSAQKNPTAFYLCASSIREIYGYTFGSGTRLTVV.

This clonotype has just a few counts. The chain uses TRBV28 and TRBJ2-5; TRBD1 matches 7 bases. The length of the CDR3 is 15 residues. V lost 7 bases to trimming and J lost 1 base; unmatched junction nucleotides: 9. Germline loops: CDR1 MDHEN, CDR2 SYDVKM. CDR3 sequence reads: CASKIGDRVQETQYF. The CDR3 DNA reads as TGTGCCAGCAAGATCGGCGACAGGGTCCAAGAGACCCAGTACTTC.

The chain is built from TRBV29-1 and TRBJ2-1, with D unclear. There are 13 residues in the CDR3. Per germline, CDR1 SQVTM and CDR2 ANQGSEA. V was pared by 4 bases and J by 2 bases, with 9 bases between. DNA for the CDR3: TGCAGCGTTGGGGCCAAGACCTACAATGAGCAGTTCTTC. Translation gives CSVGAKTYNEQFF.

In this sample, this clonotype turned up many times. The chain carries TRBV7-9 and TRBJ1-2; 10 bases line up with TRBD1. The germline V gene has CDR1 SEHNR and CDR2 FQNEAQ (reference sequence). The CDR3 has 14 amino acids. V trimming: 5 bases; J trimming: 6 bases; junction bases outside the gene matches: 6. CDR3 in DNA: TGTGCCAGCAGCGAAAGACAGGGGGCGAATGGCTACACCTTC. Its translation is CASSERQGANGYTF.

J is TRBJ1-3 and V is TRBV14; TRBD1 matches 7 bases. The V segment lost 3 bases and the J segment 4 bases; nucleotides outside the gene matches: 6. The CDR3 extends over 15 amino acids. The V gene's germline CDR1 is SGHDN and CDR2 FVKESK. CDR3 loop: CASSQGTASGNTIYF. The CDR3 nucleotides read TGTGCCAGCAGCCAGGGGACAGCATCAGGAAACACCATATATTTT.

The V and J genes are TRBV20-1 and TRBJ2-1; 10 bases align to TRBD2. CDR3 length equals 15 residues. J gave up 7 bases and V 5 bases, and 11 bases lay outside the gene matches. The germline V gene encodes CDR1 DFQATT and CDR2 SNEGSKA (reference sequence). The CDR3 sequence is CSAQPVASGGNEQFF. The CDR3 DNA sequence: TGCAGTGCTCAGCCGGTGGCTAGCGGGGGTAATGAGCAGTTCTTC.

Only a few counts were recorded for this clonotype. The chain uses TRBV20-1 and TRBJ1-1; 8 bases are a match to TRBD1. The V segment lost 5 bases and the J segment 8 bases; nucleotides outside the gene matches: 4. The V gene's germline CDR1 is DFQATT and CDR2 SNEGSKA (reference sequence). CDR3 size: 11 residues. CDR3 region: CSAPGQVEAFF. In DNA, the CDR3 is TGCAGTGCTCCGGGACAGGTAGAAGCTTTCTTT.

This clonotype was found many times. V usage is TRBV15 and J usage is TRBJ1-6; D is unclear. Trimming removed 6 bases from V and 8 bases from J, with 5 bases in between. This CDR3 spans 11 amino acids. Germline V gives CDR1 LNHNV, CDR2 YYDKDF (reference sequence). This chain's CDR3 is CATRPDSPLHF. In DNA, the CDR3 is TGTGCCACCAGGCCGGATTCACCCCTCCACTTT. Using reference TRBV15 and TRBJ1-6 for the parts outside the CDR3, the full variable domain is DAMVIQNPRYQVTQFGKPVTLSCSQTLNHNVMYWYQQKSSQAPKLLFHYYDKDFNNEADTPDNFQSRRPNTSFCFLDIRSPGLGDTAMYLCATRPDSPLHFGNGTRLTVT.

The chain is built from TRBV28 and TRBJ2-7; D is undetermined. V was clipped by 4 bases and J by 3 bases, with 7 bases between them. Germline CDR1 and CDR2: MDHEN and SYDVKM. The CDR3 is 12 residues long. CDR3 sequence reads: CASSSDFYEQYF. CDR3 bases: TGTGCCAGCAGTTCCGATTTCTACGAGCAGTACTTC.

There are many counts of this clonotype. The J gene is TRBJ1-5, the V gene TRBV7-9; D possibly corresponds to TRBD1 (6 bases). Germline V CDR1 and CDR2: SEHNR, FQNEAQ (reference sequence). Between the trimmed V and J ends, which lost 1 base and 1 base, there was a span of 8 bases. This CDR3 is 15 amino acids long. CDR3 bases: TGTGCCAGCAGCTTAGAGGGGGGGAGCAATCAGCCCCAGCATTTT. Translated, it gives CASSLEGGSNQPQHF.

In its sample, this clonotype was seen a few times. The rearrangement links TRBV5-1 to TRBJ2-3; D may be TRBD1 or TRBD2 (5 bases each). CDR3 length: 15 residues. Trimming shortened V by 1 base and J by 4 bases, and 13 bases separated the two germline ends. Per germline, CDR1 SGHRS and CDR2 YFSETQ. The CDR3 DNA reads TGCGCCAGCAGCTTGCGGGGTTTGGGGCCAGATACGCAGTATTTT. It specifies CASSLRGLGPDTQYF.

The rearrangement joins TRBV28 to TRBJ1-2, with 8 bases fitting TRBD1. Germline loops: CDR1 MDHEN, CDR2 SYDVKM. V lost 8 bases to trimming and J lost 8 bases; unmatched junction nucleotides: 7. The CDR3 spans 12 residues. Written as DNA, the CDR3 is TGTGCCAGCGGACAGGGACTGCGGGGCTACACCTTC. Protein sequence: CASGQGLRGYTF.

This clonotype was counted at least ten times. The rearrangement joins TRBV23-1 to TRBJ2-7; perhaps D is TRBD1 or TRBD2 (5 bases each). TRBV23-1 is classed as an ORF, of uncertain function. V was clipped by 8 bases and J by 2 bases, with 25 bases between them. The CDR3 covers 17 residues. CDR3: CASSAGRGTNWAYEQYF. The DNA of the CDR3 is TGCGCCAGCTCGGCTGGCCGAGGGACGAATTGGGCCTACGAGCAGTACTTC.

This clonotype was observed a few times. The CDR3 bases are TGTGCCAGCAGCGCGGACAGTGGCAATTCACCCCTCCACTTT. Translating gives CASSADSGNSPLHF. V usage is TRBV7-2 and J usage is TRBJ1-6, with TRBD1 as a possible D gene (6 bases). V shed 5 bases and J shed 7 bases, with 12 bases lying between them. The CDR3 consists of 14 residues. CDR1 and CDR2 (germline): SGHTA, FQGNSA. Based on the CDR3 plus reference TRBV7-2 and TRBJ1-6, the full variable domain is GAGVSQSPSNKVTEKGKDVELRCDPISGHTALYWYRQSLGQGLEFLIYFQGNSAPDKSGLPSDRFSAERTGGSVSTLTIQRTQQEDSAVYLCASSADSGNSPLHFGNGTRLTVT.

The genes are TRBV10-3 and TRBJ1-1, with D perhaps TRBD1 (6 bases). CDR1 and CDR2 from the germline V gene are ENHRY and SYGVKD. The CDR3 is made up of 13 amino acids. Deletions cut 6 bases from V and 2 bases from J, with 10 bases between. Here the CDR3 DNA reads TGTGCCATCAGGAGGACAGATAACACTGAAGCTTTCTTT. It codes for CAIRRTDNTEAFF.

The table lists this clonotype with a few counts. The V call is TRBV10-3, the J call TRBJ1-1; possibly TRBD1 for D (6 bases). With 10 bases removed from V and 1 base from J, the gap between germline ends came to 13 bases. Germline V gene sequence: CDR1 ENHRY, CDR2 SYGVKD. The CDR3 length is 13 residues. CDR3 coding DNA: TGTGCCACTAAGCCGGGACAGAACACTGAAGCTTTCTTT. Its translation: CATKPGQNTEAFF.

There are many counts of this clonotype. The chain recombines TRBV29-1 with TRBJ1-1; D is possibly TRBD1 (5 bases). V was trimmed by 7 bases and J by 0 bases, leaving 18 bases between them. Germline values: CDR1 SQVTM, CDR2 ANQGSEA. The CDR3 has 15 residues. The CDR3 nucleotides are TGCAGCGCCCGACAAGGGACCCGAGTGAACACTGAAGCTTTCTTT. Its translation is CSARQGTRVNTEAFF.

This clonotype showed up many times. This chain uses TRBV4-2 with TRBJ2-3; 10 nucleotides line up with TRBD2. V lost 0 bases and J lost 0; bases outside the gene matches: 3. CDR1 is LGHNA, CDR2 YNFKEQ, per germline. CDR3 length: 17 amino acids. CDR3 residues: CASSQEGLAFSTDTQYF. DNA for the CDR3: TGTGCCAGCAGCCAAGAGGGACTAGCGTTTAGCACAGATACGCAGTATTTT.

The sample holds a few counts of this clonotype. The chain employs TRBV7-3 and TRBJ2-3; D ambiguous. Germline loops: CDR1 SGHTA, CDR2 FQGTGA. The CDR3 sequence is 12 residues long. V shed 5 bases and J shed 6 bases, with 9 bases lying between them. The CDR3 nucleotides read TGTGCCAGCAGCCGCGACCGGGATACGCAGTATTTT. Its protein product is CASSRDRDTQYF.

The chain combines TRBV12-3 or TRBV12-4 with TRBJ1-1; D gene unclear. V gave up 5 bases and J gave up 0 bases, with 7 bases separating them. This CDR3 contains 13 residues. CDR3 amino acids: CASSTTVNTEAFF. The CDR3, as DNA: TGTGCCAGCAGTACCACAGTGAACACTGAAGCTTTCTTT.

This clonotype was detected many times. V usage is TRBV20-1 and J usage is TRBJ1-1, with TRBD1 as a possible D gene (6 bases). The CDR3 is 15 residues long. The V and J ends lost 1 base and 3 bases respectively, with 15 bases between them. CDR1 and CDR2 from the germline V gene are DFQATT and SNEGSKA (reference sequence). DNA of the CDR3: TGCAGTGCTAGAGCCGCTACAGGGTATGACACTGAAGCTTTCTTT. Its translation: CSARAATGYDTEAFF.

As concerns this clonotype: The germline gene is not matched at one end of the junction; a read error may be the cause. This CDR3 reads CASSLGPLREFGF. The CDR3 DNA reads as TGTGCCAGCAGCTTAGGCCCTCTCCGGGAATTCGGCTTC. This chain uses TRBV7-2 with TRBJ2-7; possibly TRBD2 for D (5 bases). Germline values: CDR1 SGHTA, CDR2 FQGNSA. CDR3 length equals 13 residues.

This clonotype was seen ten or more times. J is TRBJ2-1 and V is TRBV18; D gene unclear. The V end lost 4 bases, the J end lost 4 bases, and 8 bases lay between the germline ends. CDR3 size: 13 residues. Germline V gene sequence: CDR1 KGHSH, CDR2 LQKENI. CDR3 amino acids: CASSRYGYNEQFF. The CDR3 nucleotides read TGTGCCAGCTCACGATACGGGTACAATGAGCAGTTCTTC.

This clonotype was seen ten or more times. The rearrangement joins TRBV7-9 to TRBJ2-3; 9 positions agree with TRBD2. Germline V gives CDR1 SEHNR, CDR2 FQNEAQ (reference sequence). With V trimmed by 1 base and J by 4 bases, 15 bases remained unmatched. The CDR3 loop spans 19 amino acids. The CDR3 DNA reads TGTGCCAGCAGCTTAGGCTGGCTTGGAGCGGGGGGCCAGGCAGATACGCAGTATTTT. Its protein product is CASSLGWLGAGGQADTQYF.

In its sample, this clonotype was seen many times. The CDR3 sequence: CASRRTVATNEKLFF. In DNA form, the CDR3 reads TGTGCCAGCAGACGGACGGTTGCAACTAATGAAAAACTGTTTTTT. The V gene is TRBV6-5, the J gene TRBJ1-4; D unclear. Trimming removed 6 bases at V and 0 bases at J, with 11 bases between. The CDR3 has 15 amino acids. Looked up from germline, CDR1 is MNHEY and CDR2 is SVGAGI.